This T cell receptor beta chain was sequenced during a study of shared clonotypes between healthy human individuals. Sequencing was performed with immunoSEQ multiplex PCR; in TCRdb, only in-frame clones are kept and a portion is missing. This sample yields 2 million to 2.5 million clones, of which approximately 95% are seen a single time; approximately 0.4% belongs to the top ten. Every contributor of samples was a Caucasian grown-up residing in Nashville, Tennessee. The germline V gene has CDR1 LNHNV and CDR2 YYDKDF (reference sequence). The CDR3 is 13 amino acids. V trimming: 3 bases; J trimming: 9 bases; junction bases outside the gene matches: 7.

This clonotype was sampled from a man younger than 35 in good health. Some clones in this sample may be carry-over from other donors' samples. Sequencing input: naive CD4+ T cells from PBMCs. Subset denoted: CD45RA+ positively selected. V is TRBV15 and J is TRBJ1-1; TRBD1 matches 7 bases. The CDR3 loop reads CATSRTGTAQAFF. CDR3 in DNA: TGTGCCACCAGCAGGACCGGGACAGCCCAAGCTTTCTTT.